This T cell receptor (beta chain) was documented in a study of shared clonotypes between healthy human individuals. Broader study findings: Compared with clonotypes that all four donors shared, non-shared clonotypes had lower generation probabilities.

The study separated CD4+ cells into CD45RA+ naive and CD45RA-negative memory subsets. Once extracted for a subset, genomic DNA was divided evenly among several immunoSEQ plates. Profiling relied on immunoSEQ multiplex PCR, and the TCRdb table lists in-frame clones only, not all of them. The table shows about 2.4 million clones, with around 90% occurring only once. On this clone itself: Its antigen is unidentified.

This clonotype was sampled from a man aged 18 to 29 in good health. The sample taken for sequencing was naive CD4+ T cells sorted from blood. Regarding subset: CD45RA+ positively selected.

This CDR3 is CASNPGQPDLWGYTF. The DNA for the CDR3 is TGCGCCAGCAACCCCGGACAGCCTGATCTTTGGGGTTACACCTTC. The chain recombines TRBV5-1 with TRBJ1-2; TRBD1 might be the D (6 bases). Germline lookup yields CDR1 SGHRS and CDR2 YFSETQ. Trimming pared 6 bases from V and 11 bases from J, leaving 26 bases between. CDR3 size: 15 residues.